A selection of T cell receptor beta chains follows, all from one sample in a study of control samples from healthy donors and cancer patients. The method was immunoSEQ multiplex PCR; TCRdb's version includes in-frame clones alone and lacks a portion of them. The data show roughly 47,000 clones, 87% seen once. Sequenced material: PBMCs. Source of these receptors: a woman between 55 and 75 years old with lung cancer. Each CDR3 is given with its conserved first and last residue. A D gene is named only where the DNA matches it firmly. A clone size is listed for some rows: how often the clone was seen (once, few, many), or a class if it is expanded.

>TRBV27|NA|14|TRBJ1-2|TRBD1
TGTGCCAGCAGTTTCGCGGACAGGGTCGGGGGCTACACCTTC
CASSFADRVGGYTF
>TRBV14|NA|11|TRBJ2-1|NA
TGTGCCAGCGGATTCTTCAATGAGCAGTTCTTC
CASGFFNEQFF
>TRBV5-1|NA|14|TRBJ1-2|TRBD1
TGCGCCATCGACCCACAGGGGGCTAACTATGGCTACACCTTC
CAIDPQGANYGYTF
>TRBV6-6|NA|15|TRBJ2-7|TRBD1
TGTGCCAGCAGAGCACCGGGACAGGGTAGGAACGAGCAGTACTTC
CASRAPGQGRNEQYF
>TRBV21-1|NA|16|TRBJ2-3|NA
NA
CASSKVGPGTEDTQYF
>TRBV27|NA|15|TRBJ2-1|NA
TGTGCCAGCAGTTTACAGGGCCCGAACTACAATGAGCAGTTCTTC
CASSLQGPNYNEQFF
>TRBV5-3|once|15|TRBJ1-2|TRBD1
TGTGCCAGAAGCCGTCGCGACAGGGGGAAAGGTGGCTACACCTTC
CARSRRDRGKGGYTF
>TRBV24-1|NA|18|TRBJ2-5|TRBD2
TGTGCCACCAGTGATCTCTCCTCAAAGACTAGCGGCCAAGAGACCCAGTACTTC
CATSDLSSKTSGQETQYF
>TRBV18|few|17|TRBJ1-5|NA
TGTGCCAGCTCACTAAGGGCCCCAGAGGCTAACAATCAGCCCCAGCATTTT
CASSLRAPEANNQPQHF
>TRBV7-3|NA|13|TRBJ1-3|NA
TGTGCCAGCAGCTTAGGGTGGGGAAACACCATATATTTT
CASSLGWGNTIYF
>TRBV20-1|NA|13|TRBJ2-3|NA
TGCAGTGCTAGTAGTGGAGGGAGCGGCACCAAGAATTTT
CSASSGGSGTKNF
>TRBV28|NA|15|TRBJ1-1|NA
TGTGCCAGCAGTCTACCCCGGGGTTGGAACACTGAAGCTTTCTTT
CASSLPRGWNTEAFF
>TRBV20-1|NA|12|TRBJ2-3|NA
TGCAGTGCTAGTGGGGGTCCAGATACGCAGTATTTT
CSASGGPDTQYF
>TRBV28|NA|15|TRBJ2-7|NA
TGTGCCAGCAGCCAAAGTAGGGGAATCTCCTACGAGCAGTACTTC
CASSQSRGISYEQYF
>TRBV5-1|NA|15|TRBJ1-2|NA
TGCGCCAGCAGCTTGGTGACAGGTGGGAACTATGGCTACACCTTC
CASSLVTGGNYGYTF
>TRBV4-1|few|15|TRBJ2-3|TRBD2
TGCGCCAGCAGCCAAGATTCCGGGAGGGCCAAAACGCAGTATTTT
CASSQDSGRAKTQYF
>TRBV27|NA|15|TRBJ2-1|NA
TGTGCCAGCAGCCCCCGATACCCCGGTGACAATGAGCAGTTCTTC
CASSPRYPGDNEQFF
>TRBV7-9|NA|11|TRBJ1-1|NA
TGTGCCAGCAGCTTAGTTGATTGGTCTTTCTTT
CASSLVDWSFF
>TRBV7-2|NA|15|TRBJ1-2|TRBD1
TGTGCCAGCAGCCTGGGACAGGGGCTTTTATATGGCTACACCTTC
CASSLGQGLLYGYTF
>TRBV24-1|NA|12|TRBJ2-3|NA
TGTGCCACCAGTTCCTCGAGAGATACGCAGTATTTT
CATSSSRDTQYF
>TRBV2|once|14|TRBJ2-1|TRBD1
TGTGCCAGCAGTGACTCGCTAGGGGGCCATGAGCAGTTCTTC
CASSDSLGGHEQFF
>TRBV28|NA|14|TRBJ2-2|TRBD1
TGTGCCAGCAGTCCACAGGGGGCCGCCGGGGAGCTGTTTTTT
CASSPQGAAGELFF
>TRBV7-9|NA|13|TRBJ1-1|NA
TGTGCCAGCAGCCCAAACTCCCCCCCTGAAGCTTTCTTT
CASSPNSPPEAFF
>TRBV5-1|NA|14|TRBJ2-7|NA
TGCGCCAGCAGCTTGGGGTCGTTGATCTACGAGCAGTACTTC
CASSLGSLIYEQYF
>TRBV9|NA|13|TRBJ2-5|NA
TGTGCCAGCAGCGTAGTCGGGGAAGAGACCCAGTACTTC
CASSVVGEETQYF
>TRBV9|NA|16|TRBJ2-2|NA
TGTGCCAGCAGCGGTGGTAGCGGATCGAACACCGGGGAGCTGTTTTTT
CASSGGSGSNTGELFF
>TRBV7-9|NA|15|TRBJ1-3|NA
TGTGCCAGCAGCCAACAGCCGAGCTCTGGAAACACCATATATTTT
CASSQQPSSGNTIYF
>TRBV5-1|NA|13|TRBJ2-7|TRBD1
TGCGCCAGCAGCGATATCGGACAGGGCGAGCAGTACTTC
CASSDIGQGEQYF
>TRBV7-9|NA|14|TRBJ2-7|TRBD2
TGTGCCAGCAGCCATAGCGGGAGAGATTACGAGCAGTACTTC
CASSHSGRDYEQYF
>TRBV19|NA|14|TRBJ2-7|NA
TGTGCCAGTAGTATAGTTGGAGGCTCCTACGAGCAGTACTTC
CASSIVGGSYEQYF
>TRBV7-3|NA|16|TRBJ1-6|NA
TGTGCCAGCAGCTTAATCCGCACAGGGCCTAATTCACCCCTCCACTTT
CASSLIRTGPNSPLHF
>TRBV5-1|NA|14|TRBJ1-1|NA
TGCGCCAGCAGCGCGACGATATCGGGGACTGAAGCTTTCTTT
CASSATISGTEAFF
>TRBV19|NA|16|TRBJ2-3|TRBD2
TGTGCCAGTAGTTTACTAGCGGGAGACGTGACAGATACGCAGTATTTT
CASSLLAGDVTDTQYF
>TRBV7-9|NA|14|TRBJ2-5|TRBD2
TGTGCCAGCAGCTCCAGGGACTACCCAGAGACCCAGTACTTC
CASSSRDYPETQYF
>TRBV4-2|few|16|TRBJ2-2|NA
TGTGCCAGCAGCTCCCTCGGCGGAGGTCACACCGGGGAGCTGTTTTTT
CASSSLGGGHTGELFF
>TRBV10-2|NA|15|TRBJ2-7|TRBD2
TGCGCCAGCAGTGAATGGACTAGCCGAGACTACGAGCAGTACTTC
CASSEWTSRDYEQYF
>TRBV28|NA|13|TRBJ1-2|TRBD1
TGTGCCAGCAGTTCAGGACAGGTATATGGCTACACCTTC
CASSSGQVYGYTF
>TRBV7-9|NA|13|TRBJ2-2|NA
TGTGCCAGCAGCTTGGGGGACATGGGGGAGCTGTTTTTT
CASSLGDMGELFF
>TRBV7-6|NA|17|TRBJ2-1|TRBD2
TGTGCCAGCAGCTATGGGACTAGCGGGAGCGAAAACAATGAGCAGTTCTTC
CASSYGTSGSENNEQFF
>TRBV9|NA|16|TRBJ2-7|NA
TGTGCCAGCAGCGTAGCTTCCTCAGGGGCGCTCTACGAGCAGTACTTC
CASSVASSGALYEQYF
>TRBV3-1/TRBV3-2|few|11|TRBJ2-7|NA
TGTGCCAGCAGCCGGGACTACGAGCAGTACTTC
CASSRDYEQYF
>TRBV20-1|NA|11|TRBJ1-1|NA
TGCAGTTTACAGGTGAACACTGAAGCTTTCTTT
CSLQVNTEAFF
>TRBV5-1|once|15|TRBJ1-1|TRBD1
TGCGCCAGCAGCCTCAAAAGACAGGGGGACACTGAAGCTTTCTTT
CASSLKRQGDTEAFF
>TRBV28|NA|16|TRBJ1-3|NA
TGTGCCAGCAGTTTTCTAGGGGCAAGGGGAGGAAACACCATATATTTT
CASSFLGARGGNTIYF
>TRBV9|NA|17|TRBJ2-1|TRBD2
TGTGCCAGCAGCGTCGGGGGACTAGCGGAATCCTACAATGAGCAGTTCTTC
CASSVGGLAESYNEQFF
>TRBV7-2|NA|16|TRBJ1-3|NA
TGTGCCAGCAGCTTAGCAGAACCGCTCTCTGGAAACACCATATATTTT
CASSLAEPLSGNTIYF
>TRBV7-9|NA|13|TRBJ2-2|NA
TGTGCCAGCAGCTTAGGGGCGGACGGGGAGCTGTTTTTT
CASSLGADGELFF
>TRBV28|NA|16|TRBJ1-1|NA
TGTGCCAGCAGTTTAAGGGCAGAGGTTTCGAACACTGAAGCTTTCTTT
CASSLRAEVSNTEAFF